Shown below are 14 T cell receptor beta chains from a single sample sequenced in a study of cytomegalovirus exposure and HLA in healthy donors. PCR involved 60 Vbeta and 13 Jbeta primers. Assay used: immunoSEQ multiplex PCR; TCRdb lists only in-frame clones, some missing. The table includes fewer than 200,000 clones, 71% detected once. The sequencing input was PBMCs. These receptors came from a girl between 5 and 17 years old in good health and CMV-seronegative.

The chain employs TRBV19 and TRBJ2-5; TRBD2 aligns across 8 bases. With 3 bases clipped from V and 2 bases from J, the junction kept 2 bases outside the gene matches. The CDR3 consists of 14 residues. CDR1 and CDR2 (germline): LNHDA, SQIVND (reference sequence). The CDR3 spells CASSMIAGQETQYF. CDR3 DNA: TGTGCCAGTAGTATGATAGCGGGGCAAGAGACCCAGTACTTC.

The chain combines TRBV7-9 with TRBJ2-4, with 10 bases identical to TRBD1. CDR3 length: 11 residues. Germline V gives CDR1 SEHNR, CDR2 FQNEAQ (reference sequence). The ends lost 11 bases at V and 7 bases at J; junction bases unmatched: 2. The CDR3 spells CAGQGGNIQYF. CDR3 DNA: TGTGCCGGACAGGGGGGCAACATTCAGTACTTC.

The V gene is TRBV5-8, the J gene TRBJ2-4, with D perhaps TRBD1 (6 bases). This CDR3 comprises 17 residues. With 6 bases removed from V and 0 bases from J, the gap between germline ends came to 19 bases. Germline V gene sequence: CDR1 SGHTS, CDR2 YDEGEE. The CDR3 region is CASTSVDRNLAKNIQYF. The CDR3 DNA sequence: TGTGCCAGCACTTCCGTAGACAGGAACCTAGCCAAAAACATTCAGTACTTC.

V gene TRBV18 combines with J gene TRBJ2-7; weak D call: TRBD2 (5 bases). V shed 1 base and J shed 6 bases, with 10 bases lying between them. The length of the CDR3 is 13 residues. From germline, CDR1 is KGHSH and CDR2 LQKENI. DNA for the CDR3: TGTGCCAGCTCACCACTCGAGGGTGGCGAGCAGTACTTC. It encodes CASSPLEGGEQYF.

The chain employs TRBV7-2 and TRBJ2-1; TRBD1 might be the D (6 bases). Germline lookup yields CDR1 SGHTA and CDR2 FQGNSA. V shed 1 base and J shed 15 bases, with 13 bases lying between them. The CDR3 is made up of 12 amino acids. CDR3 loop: CASSLVSGVAFF. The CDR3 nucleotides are TGTGCCAGCAGCTTAGTGTCAGGGGTTGCGTTCTTC.

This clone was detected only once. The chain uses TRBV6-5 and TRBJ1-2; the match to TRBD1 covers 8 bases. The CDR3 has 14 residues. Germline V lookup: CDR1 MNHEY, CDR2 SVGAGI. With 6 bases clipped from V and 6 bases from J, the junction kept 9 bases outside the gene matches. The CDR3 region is CASSSPTGVNGYTF. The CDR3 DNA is TGTGCCAGCAGCTCTCCGACAGGGGTAAATGGCTACACCTTC.

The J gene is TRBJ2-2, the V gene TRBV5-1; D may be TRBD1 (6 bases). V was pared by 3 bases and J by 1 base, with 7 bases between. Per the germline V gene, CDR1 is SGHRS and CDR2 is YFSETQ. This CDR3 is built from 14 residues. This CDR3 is CASSWTENTGELFF. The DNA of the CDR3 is TGCGCCAGCAGCTGGACAGAGAACACCGGGGAGCTGTTTTTT.

CDR3 coding DNA: TGCGCCACCAGGGACAGGGGGAATTGGATGGACACTGAAGCTTTCTTT. As protein: CATRDRGNWMDTEAFF. The V gene is TRBV10-2, the J gene TRBJ1-1; 11 positions agree with TRBD1. The CDR3 runs to 16 residues. CDR1 and CDR2 from the germline V gene are WSHSY and SAAADI. After removal of 10 bases from V and 3 bases from J, the junction contained 13 bases not matched to a gene.

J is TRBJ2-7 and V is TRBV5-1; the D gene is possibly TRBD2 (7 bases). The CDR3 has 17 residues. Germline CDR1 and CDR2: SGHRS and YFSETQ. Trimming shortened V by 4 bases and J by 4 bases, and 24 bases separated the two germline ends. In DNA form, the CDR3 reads TGCGCCAGCAGCACAGGCGGTGTGGGGGGGGGACAATACGAGCAGTACTTC. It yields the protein CASSTGGVGGGQYEQYF.

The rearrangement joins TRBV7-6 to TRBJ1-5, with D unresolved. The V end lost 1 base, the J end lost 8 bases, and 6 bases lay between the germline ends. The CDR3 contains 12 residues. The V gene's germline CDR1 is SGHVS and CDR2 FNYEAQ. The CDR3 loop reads CASSLGTEPQHF. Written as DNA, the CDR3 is TGTGCCAGCAGCTTAGGTACAGAGCCCCAGCATTTT.

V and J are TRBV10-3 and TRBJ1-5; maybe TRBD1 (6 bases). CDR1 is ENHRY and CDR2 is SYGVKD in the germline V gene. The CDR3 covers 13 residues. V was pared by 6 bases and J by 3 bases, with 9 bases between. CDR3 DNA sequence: TGTGCCATCAGGGGACAATCCAATCAGCCCCAGCATTTT. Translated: CAIRGQSNQPQHF.

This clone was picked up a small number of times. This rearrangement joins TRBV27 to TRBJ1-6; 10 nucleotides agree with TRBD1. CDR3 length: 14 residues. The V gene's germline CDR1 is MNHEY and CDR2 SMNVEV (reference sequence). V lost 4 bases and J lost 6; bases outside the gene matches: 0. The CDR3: CASSWDRGNSPLHF. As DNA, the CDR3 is TGTGCCAGCAGTTGGGACAGGGGTAATTCACCCCTCCACTTT.

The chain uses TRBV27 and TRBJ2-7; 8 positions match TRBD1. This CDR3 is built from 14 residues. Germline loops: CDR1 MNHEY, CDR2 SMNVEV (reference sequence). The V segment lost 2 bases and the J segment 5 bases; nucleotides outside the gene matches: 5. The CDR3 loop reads CASSLAGGLNEQYF. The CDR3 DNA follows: TGTGCCAGCAGTTTAGCAGGGGGCCTCAACGAGCAGTACTTC.

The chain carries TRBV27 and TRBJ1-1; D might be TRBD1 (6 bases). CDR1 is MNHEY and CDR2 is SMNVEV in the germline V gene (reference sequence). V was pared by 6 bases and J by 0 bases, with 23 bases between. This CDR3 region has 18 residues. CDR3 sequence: CASSTTQRGLLMNTEAFF. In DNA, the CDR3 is TGTGCCAGCAGCACTACTCAAAGGGGGTTATTGATGAACACTGAAGCTTTCTTT.